The 23 T cell receptor beta chains below all came from one sample that was sequenced in a study of PD-L1 blockade in urothelial cancer. Clones were sequenced by immunoSEQ multiplex PCR, and TCRdb holds only the in-frame ones, with some missing. The data show 35,000 to 45,000 clones, over 75% seen once. The time point denotes: pretreatment peripheral blood. This specimen consisted of PBMCs, obtained around atezolizumab (anti-PD-L1) treatment. The receptors come from a donor over 35 with urothelial cancer.

The chain combines TRBV6-1 with TRBJ2-5; the D is unclear. This CDR3 is built from 13 residues. CDR1 and CDR2 (germline): MNHNS, SASEGT. V was trimmed by 8 bases and J by 5 bases, leaving 15 bases between them. The CDR3 spells CASGPLPQETQYF. The CDR3 DNA reads as TGTGCCAGCGGCCCTTTGCCGCAGGAGACCCAGTACTTC.

V is TRBV6-1 and J is TRBJ2-7; 9 positions agree with TRBD1. Germline CDR1 and CDR2: MNHNS and SASEGT. V was clipped by 6 bases and J by 2 bases; unmatched bases: 8. The CDR3 runs to 15 residues. For the CDR3, the DNA is TGTGCCAGCAGCGGACAGGGGATCGGGCCCTACGAGCAGTACTTC. Its protein product is CASSGQGIGPYEQYF.

This clone occurred once. CDR3 DNA: TGCGCCAGCAGCCGCGGACTAGCGGGAGCCTACAATGAGCAGTTCTTC. Translated: CASSRGLAGAYNEQFF. The chain employs TRBV5-1 and TRBJ2-1, with 13 bases identical to TRBD2. CDR1 is SGHRS and CDR2 is YFSETQ in the germline V gene. The CDR3 is 16 residues long. Germline trimming cut 4 bases from V and 2 bases from J; bases unmatched to any gene: 3.

V gene TRBV29-1 combines with J gene TRBJ2-7; 7 bases fit TRBD2. CDR3 size: 11 residues. V lost 7 bases, J lost 1 base, and 1 base stayed unmatched. Germline-derived CDR1 and CDR2 are SQVTM and ANQGSEA. CDR3 region: CSAGGSYEQYF. CDR3 sequence (DNA): TGCAGCGCGGGGGGTTCCTACGAGCAGTACTTC.

V is TRBV19 and J is TRBJ2-1, with 7 positions matching TRBD2. J gave up 4 bases and V 5 bases, and 5 bases lay outside the gene matches. This CDR3 has 14 residues. Germline CDR1 is LNHDA and CDR2 is SQIVND (reference sequence). CDR3 nucleotide sequence: TGTGCCAGTAGTGGTAGCGGGCCATACAATGAGCAGTTCTTC. This gives the protein CASSGSGPYNEQFF.

The chain combines TRBV4-2 with TRBJ2-7; TRBD1 aligns across 11 bases. The CDR3 consists of 15 residues. Germline V gene data show CDR1 as LGHNA and CDR2 as YNFKEQ. V was pared by 5 bases and J by 5 bases, with 8 bases of the junction left unmatched. The CDR3 coding sequence is TGTGCCAGCAGCGACCGGACAGGGGGCATGAACGAGCAGTACTTC. Translated, it gives CASSDRTGGMNEQYF.

V and J are TRBV19 and TRBJ1-1; D not certain. The germline CDR1 and CDR2 sequences are LNHDA and SQIVND (reference sequence). Trimming shortened V by 7 bases and J by 1 base, and 22 bases separated the two germline ends. CDR3 length: 17 amino acids. CDR3 in amino acids: CASTSINPGRENTEAFF. In nucleotides, the CDR3 is TGTGCCAGTACCTCCATCAACCCGGGCCGGGAGAACACTGAAGCTTTCTTT.

The rearrangement uses TRBV7-9 and TRBJ2-7, with TRBD2 as a possible D gene (5 bases). The germline V gene has CDR1 SEHNR and CDR2 FQNEAQ (reference sequence). V lost 2 bases, J lost 4 bases, and 6 bases lay in between. This CDR3 region has 12 residues. The CDR3 bases are TGTGCCAGCAGCTTATCGGGATACGAGCAGTACTTC. Translation gives CASSLSGYEQYF.

The rearrangement joins TRBV11-3 to TRBJ2-6; TRBD1 aligns across 9 bases. Germline V lookup: CDR1 SGHNT, CDR2 YENEEA. This CDR3 has 18 amino acids. J lost 1 base, V lost 4 bases, and 8 bases had no gene match. The CDR3 reads CASSYPDRGASGANVLTF. The CDR3 DNA follows: TGTGCCAGCAGCTATCCGGACAGGGGCGCTTCTGGGGCCAACGTCCTGACTTTC.

The chain couples TRBV18 to TRBJ1-4; maybe TRBD1 (5 bases). Germline CDR1 is KGHSH and CDR2 is LQKENI. Trimming removed 2 bases from V and 5 bases from J, with 12 bases in between. The CDR3 contains 15 residues. In DNA form, the CDR3 reads TGTGCCAGCTCACCATCTGGGGCTTCGAATGAAAAACTGTTTTTT. This translates into CASSPSGASNEKLFF. The whole variable domain, filled in from reference TRBV18 and TRBJ1-4, reads NAGVMQNPRHLVRRRGQEARLRCSPMKGHSHVYWYRQLPEEGLKFMVYLQKENIIDESGMPKERFSAEFPKEGPSILRIQQVVRGDSAAYFCASSPSGASNEKLFFGSGTQLSVL.

The CDR3 coding sequence is TGTGCCAGCAGCCAAGCGGTAGCGGGGGCGGCAGATACGCAGTATTTT. Protein product: CASSQAVAGAADTQYF. V and J are TRBV4-2 and TRBJ2-3; 9 bases match TRBD2. V lost 1 base to trimming and J lost 4 bases; unmatched junction nucleotides: 6. The V gene's germline CDR1 is LGHNA and CDR2 YNFKEQ. The CDR3 consists of 16 residues.

The rearrangement links TRBV7-9 to TRBJ2-6; a possible D gene is TRBD1 (5 bases). V was clipped by 5 bases and J by 4 bases, with 18 bases between them. The CDR3 length is 17 residues. Germline V CDR1 and CDR2: SEHNR, FQNEAQ (reference sequence). The CDR3, as DNA: TGTGCCAGCAGCCCCCGCACCTCAGGGTACGGGGCCAACGTCCTGACTTTC. It yields the protein CASSPRTSGYGANVLTF.

The gene calls are TRBV11-3 and TRBJ2-3; TRBD2 aligns across 7 bases. Germline CDR1 SGHNT, CDR2 YENEEA. The CDR3 has 16 residues. With V trimmed by 5 bases and J by 1 base, 9 bases remained unmatched. The CDR3 loop is CASSPGAGARTDTQYF. Written as DNA, the CDR3 is TGTGCCAGCAGCCCGGGTGCGGGAGCCCGCACAGATACGCAGTATTTT.

This clone was counted between two and nine times. The rearrangement uses TRBV6-5 and TRBJ2-5; no clear D. The germline V gene has CDR1 MNHEY and CDR2 SVGAGI. V lost 2 bases and J 6 bases, leaving 13 bases between the germline ends. The CDR3 is 14 amino acids. The CDR3 is CASSYPSGSKTQYF. Written as DNA, the CDR3 is TGTGCCAGCAGTTACCCTAGTGGGTCAAAGACCCAGTACTTC.

This clone has a handful of counts. The chain employs TRBV13 and TRBJ1-2, with TRBD1 as a possible D gene (5 bases). Germline assignment: CDR1 PRHDT and CDR2 FYEKMQ (reference sequence). Deletions cut 0 bases from V and 4 bases from J, with 9 bases between. This CDR3 comprises 14 residues. CDR3 amino acids: CASSLGTGGYGYTF. The DNA of the CDR3 is TGTGCCAGCAGCTTAGGTACCGGGGGCTATGGCTACACCTTC.

J is TRBJ2-1 and V is TRBV4-3; the match to TRBD2 covers 7 bases. This CDR3 is built from 17 residues. Per the germline V gene, CDR1 is LGHNA and CDR2 is YSLEER. V lost 0 bases to trimming and J lost 3 bases; unmatched junction nucleotides: 8. The CDR3 sequence: CASSQDEASGNYNEQFF. The CDR3 DNA sequence: TGCGCCAGCAGCCAAGATGAAGCTAGCGGAAACTACAATGAGCAGTTCTTC.

CDR3 sequence reads: CASSPGPRAYEQYF. CDR3 nucleotide sequence: TGCGCCAGCAGCCCGGGCCCCAGGGCTTACGAGCAGTACTTC. The V and J genes are TRBV4-3 and TRBJ2-7, with D possibly TRBD1 on 5 matching bases. V lost 4 bases and J 4 bases, leaving 14 bases between the germline ends. Germline V gives CDR1 LGHNA, CDR2 YSLEER. This CDR3 is 14 amino acids long.

In its sample, this clone was seen a few times. The rearrangement uses TRBV7-6 and TRBJ2-1; 8 positions match TRBD2. Trimming took 5 bases from V and 2 from J; bases not matched to a gene: 5. CDR1 and CDR2 (germline): SGHVS, FNYEAQ. This CDR3 is 15 amino acids long. CDR3 bases: TGTGCCAGCAGCCGGAGCGGGAGCGCCTACAATGAGCAGTTCTTC. Translating gives CASSRSGSAYNEQFF.

J is TRBJ2-5 and V is TRBV13; 7 positions agree with TRBD2. Germline values: CDR1 PRHDT, CDR2 FYEKMQ (reference sequence). V lost 6 bases, J lost 4 bases, and 8 bases stayed unmatched. The CDR3 loop spans 14 amino acids. CDR3 region: CASRTGGSLETQYF. CDR3 nucleotides: TGTGCCAGCAGGACCGGGGGGTCCCTAGAGACCCAGTACTTC.

The V gene is TRBV5-1, the J gene TRBJ2-2; D is unclear. The CDR3 has 15 residues. Germline V gene sequence: CDR1 SGHRS, CDR2 YFSETQ. Deletions cut 1 base from V and 4 bases from J, with 11 bases between. Written as DNA, the CDR3 is TGCGCCAGCAGCTTGTCGTTAGCAGCCACCGGGGAGCTGTTTTTT. Its protein product is CASSLSLAATGELFF.

In this sample, this clone turned up once. The J gene is TRBJ1-3, the V gene TRBV5-1; TRBD1 agrees at 7 bases. The V segment lost 4 bases and the J segment 4 bases; nucleotides outside the gene matches: 8. The V gene's germline CDR1 is SGHRS and CDR2 YFSETQ. The CDR3 is 15 residues long. Written as DNA, the CDR3 is TGCGCCAGCAGCCACGGACAGGCGTCGGGAAACACCATATATTTT. Its protein is CASSHGQASGNTIYF.

This clone came up once. The V call is TRBV19, the J call TRBJ2-1, with 9 bases fitting TRBD1. The CDR3 is 16 amino acids. The germline V gene encodes CDR1 LNHDA and CDR2 SQIVND (reference sequence). V shed 3 bases, J shed 8 bases, and the junction held 11 bases outside the gene matches. In DNA, the CDR3 is TGTGCCAGTAGTATTGTGGGGACAGGGATTTGGGATGAGCAGTTCTTC. The encoded protein is CASSIVGTGIWDEQFF.

V is TRBV18 and J is TRBJ1-5; 7 bases fit TRBD1. CDR3 size: 15 residues. J gave up 3 bases and V 9 bases, and 11 bases lay outside the gene matches. Germline CDR1 reads KGHSH; CDR2 reads LQKENI. Here the CDR3 reads CASDKVGGSNQPQHF. The CDR3 coding sequence is TGTGCCAGTGACAAGGTAGGGGGCTCCAATCAGCCCCAGCATTTT.